This T cell receptor (beta chain) was sequenced in a study of PD-1 blockade in classical Hodgkin lymphoma. Produced via immunoSEQ multiplex PCR; TCRdb's table is partial and in-frame only. Of tens of thousands of clones in the sample, about 90% were seen once. The CDR3 sequence is 13 residues long. Per germline, CDR1 MGHDK and CDR2 SYGVNS. V was shortened by 6 bases and J by 6 bases, with 11 bases between the two germline ends. This clone has a single count. The antigen remains unidentified. Time point specified: cycle 4 day 1 (C4D1), after five to seven weeks of nivolumab. After autologous stem cell transplantation all patients relapsed, and prior brentuximab vedotin exposure differed between cohorts. Notes on the study in general: Diversity in CD4+ TCRs, unlike that measured in CD8+ TCRs, had risen significantly by C4D1.

The chain combines TRBV25-1 with TRBJ2-2, with D possibly being TRBD1 (6 bases). This receptor was taken from a human donor with classical Hodgkin lymphoma. The sequencing used peripheral blood mononuclear cells (PBMCs), collected before the fourth cycle of nivolumab. The CDR3 region has the DNA TGTGCCAGCAGGGGTTGGGGGCCCGGGGAGCTGTTTTTT. It encodes CASRGWGPGELFF. Combining the CDR3 with reference TRBV25-1 and TRBJ2-2 gives the whole variable domain EADIYQTPRYLVIGTGKKITLECSQTMGHDKMYWYQQDPGMELHLIHYSYGVNSTEKGDLSSESTVSRIRTEHFPLTLESARPSHTSQYLCASRGWGPGELFFGEGSRLTVL.